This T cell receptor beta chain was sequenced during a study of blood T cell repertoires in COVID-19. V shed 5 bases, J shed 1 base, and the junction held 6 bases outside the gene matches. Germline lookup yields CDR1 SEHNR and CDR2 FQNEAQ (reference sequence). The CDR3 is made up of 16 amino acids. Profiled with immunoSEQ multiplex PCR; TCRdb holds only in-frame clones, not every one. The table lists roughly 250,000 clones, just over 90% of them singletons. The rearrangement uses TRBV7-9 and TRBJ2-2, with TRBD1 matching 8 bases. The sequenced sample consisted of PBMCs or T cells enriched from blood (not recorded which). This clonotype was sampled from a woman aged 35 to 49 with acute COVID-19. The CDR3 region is CASSPKDRVNTGELFF. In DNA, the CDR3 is TGTGCCAGCAGCCCGAAGGACAGGGTGAACACCGGGGAGCTGTTTTTT.